Here is one T cell receptor beta chain with its context. Its antigen is not yet known. Base qualities are missing; no much larger clone stands one base away. The data originate from a study of radiotherapy plus CTLA-4 blockade in lung cancer (dated by TCRdb to the late 2010s). With regard to the full study: Among the enrolled patients, under 20% had an objective response, and 31% reached disease control. Paper-wide results and their limitations: TCR clones derived from tumors expanded in peripheral blood after treatment with radiotherapy and ipilimumab. The strongest predictors of response were reported to be early dynamic shifts in blood T cell clones along with a rise in serum interferon-beta following radiation.

Libraries were made using the immunoSEQ multiplex PCR assay. The source is immuneACCESS, and TCRdb retained only in-frame sequences with V and J called. Part of the clones is not carried over; for the studies checked, unresolved V genes explain less than half of this, and the remainder is unexplained. The sample has about 36,000 clones on record, over 60% of them singletons. 11% of the sample goes to the ten largest clones. V is shortened by 5 bases, J by 4 bases, and the region joining them spans 15 bases. CDR1 SGHNT and CDR2 YENEEA were looked up in the germline V gene. The CDR3 sequence holds 14 residues, the cysteine and phenylalanine included. CDR3 DNA only is kept here, 42 bases in frame from base 1. In this study, focal radiation therapy paired with CTLA-4 blockade (ipilimumab) was tested in patients who had chemo-refractory metastatic non-small-cell lung cancer.

The sequence joins TRBV11-3 to TRBJ2-7, and the D gene may be TRBD2, 6 bases matching. The receptor was derived from a human donor with non-small cell lung cancer who had stable disease on radiotherapy plus ipilimumab. Here the sequenced sample was peripheral blood, taken from a patient treated with radiotherapy plus ipilimumab. The sequenced DNA: TGTGCCAGCAGCCCCCGGAGGGGTTCATACGAGCAGTACTTC. It translates as CASSPRRGSYEQYF.